This TCR beta chain derives from a study of T cell repertoires in ileal Crohn's disease (dated by TCRdb to about 2019). Some background on the complete study: At the time of surgery, roughly a third of patients were active smokers, and the median duration of disease was 7.9 years. All patients had surgery for a complication: stricturing disease in around 61% and penetrating disease in roughly 39%. About half of the patients received postoperative therapy: around ten received thiopurines and around 20 received anti-TNF agents. The TCR repertoire was analysed in 50 to 70 patients with Crohn's disease drawn from a prospective multicentre cohort. The study was conducted in parallel with a multicentre cohort built to find predictors of early endoscopic recurrence after ileocolonic resection. A Rutgeerts score above i0 was used to define endoscopic postoperative recurrence. The study sequenced 171 mucosal samples from 57 patients, taken at several locations on the surgical specimen and at postoperative endoscopy.

Eligible patients were adults with ileal or ileocolonic Crohn's disease who had an indication for ileocolonic resection. Whole ileal mucosal biopsies were stored frozen at -80°C before DNA extraction. Genomic DNA was extracted from frozen whole biopsies using a TRizol-based method and was quantified with a NanoDrop 2000 spectrophotometer. What the research found in general, with its limitations: A significantly higher proportion of clonal expansions was observed in active smokers at surgery than in non-smokers (approximately 26% vs 20%, p=0.02). Sorted CD8 T cells carried more high-frequency clones than CD4 T cells, suggesting mucosal expansions were mainly CD8. Only a subgroup of patients, of unstated size, had mucosal CD4 and CD8 T cells sorted and sequenced. Higher high-frequency clone percentages at surgery were associated with endoscopic recurrence; all patients with clonality above 26.8% (18/57) had recurrence.

About this clone: The antigen it binds to is not known. Within one base of it there is no much larger clone, and no base qualities were kept.

Approximately 550 nanograms of biopsy DNA per sample were submitted for commercial TCRB immunosequencing. Adaptive Biotechnology amplified the CDR3 regions from genomic DNA with a two-step multiplex PCR designed to control amplification bias. In the first PCR, primers covered every V and J gene segment, and in the second PCR, barcodes and Illumina adapters were added. CDR3 libraries were sequenced using an Illumina instrument. Processing in the source paper ran as follows. The analysis drew on both the pipelines supplied by the vendor and custom analysis of the raw data in R/Bioconductor running R version 3.3.0. Clonality, ranging from 0 to 1, was calculated as the inverse of the normalised Shannon entropy of all productive clones. High-frequency clones were defined as the share of the repertoire occupied by the top 100 clones, with only clones passing a 95% confidence test being retained. The Simpson index measured repertoire diversity, and the Morisita-Horn index measured overlap between samples. The table was pulled from immuneACCESS by TCRdb, which kept in-frame rearrangements only. Such tables lose some clones; where checked, under half of the loss comes from unresolved V genes, and the rest has no known cause. V and J calls and clone size follow that table, whereas D and trimming were derived from the DNA. The sample table shows roughly 3,800 clones, and approximately 67% are seen once. The ten most abundant clones make up more than 9% of the sample.

V and J are trimmed by 6 bases and 5 bases, and the gene matches miss 6 bases of the junction. The CDR1 and CDR2 encoded by the germline V gene are SGHTA and FQGNSA. The CDR3 has 13 amino acids, counting the end cysteine and phenylalanine. Only the CDR3 portion is preserved as DNA: 39 bases, with reading frame beginning at the first base. The chain is encoded by TRBV7-2 joined to TRBJ1-1; 7 bases in between match TRBD1. This receptor was identified in an adult with Crohn's disease. What was sequenced was ileal tissue. The sequence in DNA is TGTGCCAGCAGTCAACAGGGGAGGACTGAAGCTTTCTTT. Its product reads: CASSQQGRTEAFF.